This TCR beta chain derives from a study of blood T cells in healthy people across ages. The second PCR ran about 6 to 12 cycles with a sample-barcoded 5' primer and J-beta primers. TCRdb passed the 5' RACE reads through MiXCR, listing each CDR3 protein once. The profile covers some 370,000 distinct CDR3 sequences, with roughly half appearing a single time and 50% to 65% taken by the ten largest. V lost 3 bases and J lost 4; bases outside the gene matches: 10. Germline V CDR1 and CDR2: DFQATT, SNEGSKA (reference sequence). The CDR3 runs to 15 residues. Sequencing was performed on blood. The receptor's source is a man aged 60 to 75 in good health. The rearrangement links TRBV20-1 to TRBJ2-7, with TRBD2 matching over 9 bases. CDR3 nucleotide sequence: TGCAGTGCTAGTTCACCGGCTAGCGGGGCGTACGAGCAGTACTTC. It is translated as CSASSPASGAYEQYF.